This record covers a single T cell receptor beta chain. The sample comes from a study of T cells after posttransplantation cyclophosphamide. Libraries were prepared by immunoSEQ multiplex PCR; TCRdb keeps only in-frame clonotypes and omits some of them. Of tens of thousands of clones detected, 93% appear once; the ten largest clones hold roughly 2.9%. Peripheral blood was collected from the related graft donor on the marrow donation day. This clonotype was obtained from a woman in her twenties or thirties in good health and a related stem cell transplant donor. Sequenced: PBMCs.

CDR3 bases: TGTGCCAGCAGTTTATGGGGACAGGACCAAGAGCAGTACTTC. This codes for CASSLWGQDQEQYF. This chain links TRBV28 with TRBJ2-7; 8 nucleotides match TRBD1. CDR3 size: 14 residues. Germline V gene lookup returns CDR1 MDHEN and CDR2 SYDVKM. With 0 bases clipped from V and 7 bases from J, the junction kept 5 bases outside the gene matches.